This T cell receptor beta chain was sequenced during a study of PD-1 blockade in classical Hodgkin lymphoma. The protocol was immunoSEQ multiplex PCR, while the TCRdb copy is restricted to in-frame clones and leaves out a portion. This table holds more than 90,000 clones, 75% to 85% found once. Germline lookup yields CDR1 SGHTA and CDR2 FQGNSA. V was shortened by 1 base and J by 4 bases, with 9 bases between the two germline ends. The CDR3 extends over 14 amino acids. This clone appeared once. All patients relapsed after autologous stem cell transplantation, and brentuximab vedotin exposure varied. The gene calls are TRBV7-2 and TRBJ2-3; D remains unclear. This sequence originates from a human donor with classical Hodgkin lymphoma. This specimen consisted of peripheral blood mononuclear cells (PBMCs), obtained before the second cycle of nivolumab. The CDR3 nucleotides are TGTGCCAGCAGCTTAGGTACGCGCTCAGATACGCAGTATTTT. This codes for CASSLGTRSDTQYF.